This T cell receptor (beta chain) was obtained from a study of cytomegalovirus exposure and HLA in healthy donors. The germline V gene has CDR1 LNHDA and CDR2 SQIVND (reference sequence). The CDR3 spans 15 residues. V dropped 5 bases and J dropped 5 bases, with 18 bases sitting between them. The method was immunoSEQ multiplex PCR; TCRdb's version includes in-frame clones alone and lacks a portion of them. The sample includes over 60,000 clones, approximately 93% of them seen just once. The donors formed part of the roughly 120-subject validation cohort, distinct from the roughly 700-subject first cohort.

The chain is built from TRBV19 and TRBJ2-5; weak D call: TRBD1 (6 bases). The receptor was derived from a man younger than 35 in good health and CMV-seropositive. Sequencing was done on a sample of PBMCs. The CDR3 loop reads CASSSPGAARETQYF. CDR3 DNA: TGTGCCAGTAGTTCCCCAGGGGCCGCGCGGGAGACCCAGTACTTC. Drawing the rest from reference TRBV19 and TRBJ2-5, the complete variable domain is DGGITQSPKYLFRKEGQNVTLSCEQNLNHDAMYWYRQDPGQGLRLIYYSQIVNDFQKGDIAEGYSVSREKKESFPLTVTSAQKNPTAFYLCASSSPGAARETQYFGPGTRLLVL.